The clone carrying this T cell receptor (beta chain) is labeled medium-sized. The data belong to a study of naive and memory T cell subsets. An equimolar mix of two oligonucleotides served as the beta constant-region primer for TRBC1 and TRBC2. Four rounds of PCR amplified the ligated cDNA using nested alpha and beta constant-region primers plus SP2. TCRdb independently ran MiXCR on the UMI-ligation and nested PCR reads; one entry per CDR3 protein. Among more than 100,000 distinct CDR3 sequences listed, around 35% were seen once. The CDR3 has 14 residues. The junction had 4 bases not matched to a gene; V was cut back by 2 bases and J by 1 base. Germline loops: CDR1 SQVTM, CDR2 ANQGSEA.

Material for sequencing was central memory CD4+ T cells from blood. The sequence was collected from a human donor in good health. The chain joins TRBV29-1 to TRBJ1-1; 7 bases line up with TRBD1. CDR3 loop: CSVEPGQQNTEAFF. The CDR3 DNA reads as TGCAGCGTTGAACCGGGACAGCAGAACACTGAAGCTTTCTTT.